This T cell receptor (beta chain) was recorded in a study of PD-L1 blockade in urothelial cancer. The overall study: Treatment start was followed by blood analysis at 3 weeks (second dose) and again at 6 weeks.

Losses at the gene ends were 3 bases for V and 2 bases for J; bases not matched to a gene: 9. CDR1 and CDR2 (germline): MNHEY, SVGAGI. The CDR3 covers 16 residues. Profiled with immunoSEQ multiplex PCR; TCRdb holds only in-frame clones, not every one. The sample lists approximately 24,000 clones, approximately 90% occurring once. The V gene is TRBV6-5, the J gene TRBJ2-7; 8 bases map to TRBD2. The source material was PBMCs, sampled around atezolizumab (anti-PD-L1) treatment. The sequence derives from a man over 45 with urothelial cancer. The DNA for the CDR3 is TGTGCCAGCAGTTATTTACGTTTAGCGGGGACCTACGAGCAGTACTTC. Amino acids: CASSYLRLAGTYEQYF.